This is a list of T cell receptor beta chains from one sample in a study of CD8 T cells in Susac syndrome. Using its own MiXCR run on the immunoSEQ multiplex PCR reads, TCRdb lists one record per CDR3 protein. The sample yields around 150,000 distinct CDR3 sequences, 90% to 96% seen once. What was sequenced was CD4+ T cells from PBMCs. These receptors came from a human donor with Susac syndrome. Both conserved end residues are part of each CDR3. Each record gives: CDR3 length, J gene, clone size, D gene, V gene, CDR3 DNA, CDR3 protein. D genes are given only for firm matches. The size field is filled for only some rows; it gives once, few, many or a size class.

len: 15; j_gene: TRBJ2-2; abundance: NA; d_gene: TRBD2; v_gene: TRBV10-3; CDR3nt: TGTGCCATCAGAGGGACTAGCGGGAGTAACGGGGAGCTGTTTTTT; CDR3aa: CAIRGTSGSNGELFF
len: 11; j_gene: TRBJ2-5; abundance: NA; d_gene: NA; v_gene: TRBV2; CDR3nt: TGTGCCAGCCTCCTCGGGGAGACCCAGTACTTC; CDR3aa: CASLLGETQYF
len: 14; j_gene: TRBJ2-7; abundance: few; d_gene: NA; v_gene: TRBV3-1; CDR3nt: TGTGCCAGCGGGGAGACGGGAGTCGCCTACGAGCAGTACTTC; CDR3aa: CASGETGVAYEQYF
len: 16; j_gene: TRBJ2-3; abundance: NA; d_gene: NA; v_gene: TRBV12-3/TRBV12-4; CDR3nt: TGTGCCAGCAGCCCTGTTATGGGTATAAGCACAGATACGCAGTATTTT; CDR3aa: CASSPVMGISTDTQYF
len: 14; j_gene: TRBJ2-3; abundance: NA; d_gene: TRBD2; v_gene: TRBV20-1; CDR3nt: TGCAGTGCGCGCCTAGCGGGGGGCCGAGATACGCAGTATTTT; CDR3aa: CSARLAGGRDTQYF
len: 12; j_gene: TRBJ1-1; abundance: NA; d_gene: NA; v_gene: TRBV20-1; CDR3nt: TGCAGTGCCCTACGGGCGGACACTGAAGCTTTCTTT; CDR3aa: CSALRADTEAFF
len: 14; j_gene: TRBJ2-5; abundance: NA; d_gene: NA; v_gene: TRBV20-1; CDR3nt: TGCAGTGCTAGAACGGCGGCAAGTGGGGAGACCCAGTACTTC; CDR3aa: CSARTAASGETQYF
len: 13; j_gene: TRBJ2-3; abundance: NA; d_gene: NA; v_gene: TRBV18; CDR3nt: TGTGCCAGCTCACCGGAATACACAGATACGCAGTATTTT; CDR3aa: CASSPEYTDTQYF
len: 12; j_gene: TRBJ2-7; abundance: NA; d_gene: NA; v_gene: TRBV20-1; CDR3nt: TGCAGTGCTAGAGGCACGCACTACGAGCAGTACTTC; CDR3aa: CSARGTHYEQYF
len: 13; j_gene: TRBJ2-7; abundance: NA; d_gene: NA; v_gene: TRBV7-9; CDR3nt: TGTGCCAGCAGCCATCCTGATAGATACGAGCAGTACTTC; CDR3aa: CASSHPDRYEQYF
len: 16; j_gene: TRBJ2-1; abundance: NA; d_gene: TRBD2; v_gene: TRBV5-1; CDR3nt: TGCGCCAGCAGCCCGAGGGAACTAGCGAGTAACAATGAGCAGTTCTTC; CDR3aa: CASSPRELASNNEQFF
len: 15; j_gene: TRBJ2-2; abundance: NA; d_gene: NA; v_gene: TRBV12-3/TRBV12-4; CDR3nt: TGTGCCAGCAACCCTCGGGGATCCCTGGGCGGGGAGCTGTTTTTT; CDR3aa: CASNPRGSLGGELFF
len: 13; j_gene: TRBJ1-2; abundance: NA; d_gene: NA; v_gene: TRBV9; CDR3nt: TGTGCCAGCGGACACACAGGGAACTATGGCTACACCTTC; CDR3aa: CASGHTGNYGYTF
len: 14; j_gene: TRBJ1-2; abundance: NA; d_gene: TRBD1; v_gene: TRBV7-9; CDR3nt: TGTGCCAGCAGCTCTGGGACAGGAGAGTATGGCTACACCTTC; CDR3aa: CASSSGTGEYGYTF
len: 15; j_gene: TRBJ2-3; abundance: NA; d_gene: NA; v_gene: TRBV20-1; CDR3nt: TGCAGTGCAACCCAAGGAGCGGCTAGCACAGATACGCAGTATTTT; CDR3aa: CSATQGAASTDTQYF
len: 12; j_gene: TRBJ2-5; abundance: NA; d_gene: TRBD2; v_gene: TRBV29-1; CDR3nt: TGCAGCGTTGTTTCTAGCGGGGAGACCCAGTACTTC; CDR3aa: CSVVSSGETQYF
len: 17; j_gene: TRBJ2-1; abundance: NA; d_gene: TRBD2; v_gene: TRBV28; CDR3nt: TGTGCCAGCAGTTTCTCGGGGAGGGGACTAGCGGGGGGTGAGCAGTTCTTC; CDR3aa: CASSFSGRGLAGGEQFF
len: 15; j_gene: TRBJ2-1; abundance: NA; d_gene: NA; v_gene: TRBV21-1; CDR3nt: TGTGCCAGCAGCAAAGGGGCTAGCGGGGACAATGAGCAGTTCTTC; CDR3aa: CASSKGASGDNEQFF
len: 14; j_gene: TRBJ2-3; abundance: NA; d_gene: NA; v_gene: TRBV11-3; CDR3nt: TGTGCCAGCAGCCTGTCCTATAACACAGATACGCAGTATTTT; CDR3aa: CASSLSYNTDTQYF
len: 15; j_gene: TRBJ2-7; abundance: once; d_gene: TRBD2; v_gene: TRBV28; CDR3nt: TGTGCCAGCAGTGAAGGGACTAGTAATCCCTACGAGCAGTACTTC; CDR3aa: CASSEGTSNPYEQYF
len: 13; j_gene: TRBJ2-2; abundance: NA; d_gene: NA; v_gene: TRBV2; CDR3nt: TGTGCCAGCAGGGGGGAGAAAACCGGGGAGCTGTTTTTT; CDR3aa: CASRGEKTGELFF
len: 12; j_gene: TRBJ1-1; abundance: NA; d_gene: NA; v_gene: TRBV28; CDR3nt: TGTGCCAGCAGTTGGACACTCTCTGAAGCTTTCTTT; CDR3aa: CASSWTLSEAFF